The 13 T cell receptor beta chains reported below all come from one sample, sequenced in a study of T cells in Graves' hyperthyroidism and ophthalmopathy. Amplified TCR beta CDR3 regions derived from RNA transcripts. TCR CDR3 regions were first amplified by RT-PCR with HTBI primers. TCRdb re-derived calls from the multiplex PCR reads in MiXCR, one entry per CDR3 protein. The repertoire consists of 350,000 to 450,000 distinct CDR3 sequences, with about 14% occurring once and the leading ten covering around 30%. The sequenced sample was blood. The receptors come from a man aged 50-60 years with Graves' ophthalmopathy.

This sequence joins TRBV19 and TRBJ1-2; weak D call: TRBD1 (6 bases). Deletions cut 0 bases from V and 1 base from J, with 12 bases between. There are 16 residues in the CDR3. From germline, CDR1 is LNHDA and CDR2 SQIVND (reference sequence). CDR3 nucleotide sequence: TGTGCCAGTAGTATAGAGACGGGGGGCAGTAACTATGGCTACACCTTC. It specifies CASSIETGGSNYGYTF. Complete variable domain (other parts from reference TRBV19 and TRBJ1-2): DGGITQSPKYLFRKEGQNVTLSCEQNLNHDAMYWYRQDPGQGLRLIYYSQIVNDFQKGDIAEGYSVSREKKESFPLTVTSAQKNPTAFYLCASSIETGGSNYGYTFGSGTRLTVV.

Details on this clonotype: An end of the junction differs from the germline gene, which may be a read error. V gene TRBV5-4 combines with J gene TRBJ2-7, with D possibly matching TRBD1 (5 bases). This CDR3 is 13 amino acids long. From germline, CDR1 is SGHNT and CDR2 YYREEE (reference sequence). This CDR3 reads CASSFAGFYERYF. CDR3 sequence (DNA): TGTGCCAGCAGCTTCGCAGGGTTTTACGAGCGGTACTTC.

Only a few counts were recorded for this clonotype. The chain recombines TRBV12-3 or TRBV12-4 with TRBJ1-1; maybe TRBD1 (6 bases). Trimming took 6 bases from V and 9 from J, leaving 17 bases between them. The CDR3 sequence is 13 residues long. CDR3 DNA: TGTGCCAGCAGCCCCGGTACAGGGCAAAAAGCTTTCTTT. Amino acids: CASSPGTGQKAFF.

The chain carries TRBV5-1 and TRBJ2-5, with 7 bases that match TRBD1. Losses at the gene ends were 7 bases for V and 5 bases for J; bases not matched to a gene: 11. The CDR3 runs to 14 residues. Germline V gene sequence: CDR1 SGHRS, CDR2 YFSETQ. The CDR3 sequence: CASHPGQRTETQYF. The CDR3 nucleotides read TGCGCCAGCCACCCGGGACAGAGGACGGAGACCCAGTACTTC.

In this sample, this clonotype turned up many times. The chain recombines TRBV7-3 with TRBJ2-1; the D is unclear. The CDR3 sequence is 15 residues long. Germline V gene data show CDR1 as SGHTA and CDR2 as FQGTGA. The V end lost 1 base, the J end lost 6 bases, and 13 bases lay between the germline ends. For the CDR3, the DNA is TGTGCCAGCAGCTTAATTATTGGTCTCTCCAATGAGCAGTTCTTC. Translating it yields CASSLIIGLSNEQFF.

This clonotype has at least ten counts. J is TRBJ2-7 and V is TRBV30; 13 positions agree with TRBD2. Trimming cost V 0 bases and J 1 base; bases outside gene matches: 6. CDR3 length: 17 amino acids. The germline V gene has CDR1 GTSNPN and CDR2 SVGIG (reference sequence). The CDR3 DNA reads TGTGCCTGGAGTGTACTCGGGACTAGCGGGACGTCCTACGAGCAGTACTTC. Protein: CAWSVLGTSGTSYEQYF.

This clonotype occurred a few times. This chain joins TRBV14 and TRBJ1-4; TRBD1 is a possible D gene (6 bases). CDR1 and CDR2 (germline): SGHDN, FVKESK. The CDR3 contains 14 residues. Trimming took 1 base from V and 7 from J, leaving 10 bases between them. DNA for the CDR3: TGTGCCAGCAGCCAAGGGGGGGCGCTTGAAAAACTGTTTTTT. It translates to CASSQGGALEKLFF. Full variable domain (rest looked up from reference TRBV14 and TRBJ1-4): EAGVTQFPSHSVIEKGQTVTLRCDPISGHDNLYWYRRVMGKEIKFLLHFVKESKQDESGMPNNRFLAERTGGTYSTLKVQPAELEDSGVYFCASSQGGALEKLFFGSGTQLSVL.

This chain uses TRBV4-1 with TRBJ2-2, with 13 bases that match TRBD2. The germline V gene encodes CDR1 MGHRA and CDR2 YSYEKL. The CDR3 length is 18 residues. V shed 5 bases and J 3 bases; nucleotides not matched to a gene: 9. The CDR3 region is CASSETNGLAGDTGELFF. CDR3 nucleotides: TGCGCCAGCAGCGAAACAAATGGACTAGCGGGAGACACCGGGGAGCTGTTTTTT.

The sample holds many counts of this clonotype. The chain employs TRBV7-8 and TRBJ1-4; no firm D call. The CDR3 runs 15 residues. V dropped 5 bases and J dropped 8 bases, with 18 bases sitting between them. Germline V gene lookup returns CDR1 SGHVS and CDR2 FQNEAQ. This CDR3 reads CASSQPGRLGEKLFF. The CDR3 DNA reads TGTGCCAGCAGCCAACCGGGAAGACTCGGGGAAAAACTGTTTTTT.

This clonotype has more than one count but fewer than ten. The CDR3 nucleotides are TGTGCCAGCAACCCGGGCCCGGGCAATGAGCAGTTCTTC. It codes for CASNPGPGNEQFF. The J gene is TRBJ2-1, the V gene TRBV27; D not resolved. The CDR3 is 13 amino acids. Trimming cost V 7 bases and J 6 bases, with 13 bases left between them. Germline-derived CDR1 and CDR2 are MNHEY and SMNVEV (reference sequence).

This clonotype was seen at least ten times. The rearrangement links TRBV20-1 to TRBJ2-7; the D gene is possibly TRBD2 (6 bases). Per germline, CDR1 DFQATT and CDR2 SNEGSKA (reference sequence). V shed 3 bases and J shed 3 bases, with 30 bases lying between them. The length of the CDR3 is 19 residues. The DNA for the CDR3 is TGCAGTGCTAGCGGTGTAGTATGGAGCGGGCCCAGGGTGGGCTACGAGCAGTACTTC. It is translated as CSASGVVWSGPRVGYEQYF.

The chain is built from TRBV20-1 and TRBJ2-4; 11 bases are a match to TRBD1. Losses at the gene ends were 6 bases for V and 0 bases for J; bases not matched to a gene: 10. The CDR3 has 17 amino acids. The germline CDR1 and CDR2 sequences are DFQATT and SNEGSKA (reference sequence). The CDR3 spells CSAQGQGARRAKNIQYF. The CDR3 DNA is TGCAGTGCACAAGGACAGGGGGCGAGGAGAGCCAAAAACATTCAGTACTTC.

This clonotype was counted at least ten times. The V gene is TRBV15, the J gene TRBJ2-5; TRBD2 might be the D (5 bases). The germline V gene has CDR1 LNHNV and CDR2 YYDKDF (reference sequence). Trimming removed 5 bases from V and 2 bases from J, with 15 bases in between. This CDR3 has 15 residues. The CDR3 reads CATSADTLGQETQYF. In DNA form, the CDR3 reads TGTGCCACCAGCGCCGACACACTAGGACAAGAGACCCAGTACTTC.